One sample yielded the 5 T cell receptor beta chains listed below, sequenced in a study of low-dose radiotherapy and immunotherapy resistance in tumors. Time point of the sample: before trial treatment. With TRAV- and TRBV-specific primers, first-strand cDNA was made, covering the alpha and beta chains. TCRs were put through approximately 20 PCR cycles of amplification with Phusion. A constant-region primer and the V-primer adapter served as the primer pair. TCRdb independently ran MiXCR on the reads; one entry per CDR3 protein. The sample shows over 70,000 distinct CDR3 sequences, roughly 31% of them seen only once. The sample consisted of PBMCs, taken before treatment. The receptors come from a female donor with ovarian cancer.

A remark on this clonotype: Since a far larger clone is one base different, this is likely a read error. This chain uses TRBV24-1 with TRBJ2-1; D is unresolved. With 6 bases removed from V and 6 bases from J, the gap between germline ends came to 5 bases. The CDR3 length is 11 residues. CDR1 and CDR2 from the germline V gene are KGHDR and SFDVKD. In nucleotides, the CDR3 is TGTGCCACCAGTAGCGTCAATGAGCAGTTCTTC. The encoded protein is CATSSVNEQFF.

Ten or more counts support this clonotype. The chain joins TRBV4-1 to TRBJ1-1, with 8 bases matching TRBD1. This CDR3 spans 15 amino acids. CDR1 and CDR2 (germline): MGHRA, YSYEKL. Trimming cost V 3 bases and J 1 base; bases outside gene matches: 4. CDR3 in amino acids: CASSHQGTGNTEAFF. The CDR3 bases are TGCGCCAGCAGCCATCAAGGGACAGGGAACACTGAAGCTTTCTTT.

The chain combines TRBV28 with TRBJ2-7; D not certain. The CDR3 has 14 residues. Per the germline V gene, CDR1 is MDHEN and CDR2 is SYDVKM. Trimming left V 3 bases short and J 3 bases short, with 12 bases between. The CDR3 region has the DNA TGTGCCAGCAGTTTCTGGCGAACCAGCTACGAGCAGTACTTC. Translating it yields CASSFWRTSYEQYF.

This clonotype was seen at least ten times. The J gene is TRBJ2-7, the V gene TRBV14, with a possible D match to TRBD1 (5 bases). Trimming removed 0 bases from V and 3 bases from J, with 15 bases in between. The CDR3 covers 16 residues. Germline-derived CDR1 and CDR2 are SGHDN and FVKESK. CDR3 residues: CASSQDNRLGYYEQYF. For the CDR3, the DNA is TGTGCCAGCAGCCAAGACAACAGGCTCGGATACTACGAGCAGTACTTC.

This clonotype was counted ten times or more. This chain joins TRBV19 and TRBJ2-1; no clear D. The CDR3 covers 16 residues. The V end lost 8 bases, the J end lost 0 bases, and 17 bases lay between the germline ends. CDR1 and CDR2 from the germline V gene are LNHDA and SQIVND (reference sequence). The CDR3 DNA reads as TGTGCCAGTCTCGAAAGACATTTAAGCTCCTACAATGAGCAGTTCTTC. Protein sequence: CASLERHLSSYNEQFF.